Following are 25 T cell receptor beta chains from one sample sequenced in a study of beta chain features in type 1 diabetes. The entirety of the isolated RNA underwent reverse transcription, so expressed TCRB transcripts were sequenced. The protocol was immunoSEQ multiplex PCR, while the TCRdb copy is restricted to in-frame clones and leaves out a portion. The sample contains 350,000 to 450,000 clones, about 15% of which appear only once. The sequencing input was naive CD4+ T cells from blood. The receptors were sampled from a woman younger than 30 in good health.

The sample holds a few counts of this clone. CDR3 in amino acids: CASSLDPSNSGANVLTF. The CDR3 nucleotides are TGTGCCAGCAGCTTAGATCCCAGTAACTCTGGGGCCAACGTCCTGACTTTC. This chain links TRBV7-3 with TRBJ2-6; unclear D gene. The CDR3 runs to 17 residues. V shed 2 bases and J shed 0 bases, with 11 bases lying between them. Germline lookup yields CDR1 SGHTA and CDR2 FQGTGA. Together with reference TRBV7-3 and TRBJ2-6, the CDR3 gives the full variable domain: GAGVSQTPSNKVTEKGKYVELRCDPISGHTALYWYRQSLGQGPEFLIYFQGTGAADDSGLPNDRFFAVRPEGSVSTLKIQRTERGDSAVYLCASSLDPSNSGANVLTFGAGSRLTVL.

The rearrangement joins TRBV7-9 to TRBJ2-1, with D perhaps TRBD2 (6 bases). CDR1 and CDR2 from the germline V gene are SEHNR and FQNEAQ (reference sequence). V was pared by 5 bases and J by 3 bases, with 8 bases between. The CDR3 consists of 13 residues. CDR3: CASSQGLYNEQFF. DNA of the CDR3: TGTGCCAGCAGCCAGGGACTCTACAATGAGCAGTTCTTC.

The CDR3 is CATRLAGAGEQFF. The CDR3 region has the DNA TGTGCCACCAGACTAGCGGGAGCAGGGGAGCAGTTCTTC. The chain recombines TRBV27 with TRBJ2-1, with TRBD2 matching over 12 bases. This CDR3 comprises 13 residues. Trimming took 10 bases from V and 10 from J; bases not matched to a gene: 8. CDR1 is MNHEY and CDR2 is SMNVEV in the germline V gene (reference sequence).

This sequence joins TRBV7-2 and TRBJ1-1, with D maybe TRBD1 (5 bases). There are 16 residues in the CDR3. Germline V lookup: CDR1 SGHTA, CDR2 FQGNSA. V was clipped by 5 bases and J by 2 bases, with 18 bases between them. In nucleotides, the CDR3 is TGTGCCAGCAGCGCGGCAGGGTACTCTGGAAACACTGAAGCTTTCTTT. This codes for CASSAAGYSGNTEAFF.

The chain links TRBV18 to TRBJ1-1; 9 positions match TRBD1. Germline V gene sequence: CDR1 KGHSH, CDR2 LQKENI. J gave up 1 base and V 5 bases, and 5 bases lay outside the gene matches. The CDR3 length is 15 residues. In DNA, the CDR3 is TGTGCCAGCTCAGGTCGGGGACAGGGGAACACTGAAGCTTTCTTT. Translated, it gives CASSGRGQGNTEAFF.

This clone was detected a few times. The rearrangement uses TRBV29-1 and TRBJ1-4, with a possible D match to TRBD1 (5 bases). The CDR3 length is 12 residues. From germline, CDR1 is SQVTM and CDR2 ANQGSEA. V gave up 6 bases and J gave up 7 bases, with 12 bases separating them. The CDR3 region has the DNA TGCAGCGTGAACAGGCAGGGTGAAAAACTGTTTTTT. It specifies CSVNRQGEKLFF.

Worth noting for this clone: Other DNA sequences within the sample encode an identical CDR3. The chain links TRBV7-9 to TRBJ2-5; D perhaps matches TRBD1 (6 bases). Germline V CDR1 and CDR2: SEHNR, FQNEAQ (reference sequence). The V end was cut by 5 bases, the J end by 2 bases, with 9 bases between. This CDR3 is 13 amino acids long. This CDR3 reads CASSRGQQETQYF. For the CDR3, the DNA is TGTGCCAGCAGCCGAGGACAGCAAGAGACCCAGTACTTC.

The V gene is TRBV23-1, the J gene TRBJ2-3; 10 bases are shared with TRBD2. TRBV23-1 belongs to the ORF category, with a function that is uncertain. V gave up 6 bases and J gave up 6 bases; unmatched junction bases: 12. CDR3 length: 16 residues. CDR3 loop: CASSLGSSGSEDTQYF. The CDR3 DNA is TGCGCCAGCAGCCTCGGATCTAGCGGGAGTGAGGATACGCAGTATTTT.

This clone showed up just a few times. The chain couples TRBV28 to TRBJ2-5, with D perhaps TRBD2 (5 bases). Trimming took 5 bases from V and 9 from J, leaving 10 bases between them. This CDR3 has 11 residues. Germline V gene lookup returns CDR1 MDHEN and CDR2 SYDVKM. CDR3 nucleotides: TGTGCCAGCAGTCCCCGGGGAGCCCAGTACTTC. Translated, it gives CASSPRGAQYF.

The CDR3 sequence: CASSLIRTGGEQFF. Written as DNA, the CDR3 is TGTGCCAGCAGCTTAATCAGAACGGGGGGTGAGCAGTTCTTC. The chain has TRBV11-2 and TRBJ2-1, with 7 nucleotides matching TRBD2. Germline loops: CDR1 SGHAT, CDR2 FQNNGV. This CDR3 has 14 amino acids. V shed 2 bases and J 9 bases; nucleotides not matched to a gene: 7.

The chain recombines TRBV5-6 with TRBJ2-3; D unresolved. Between the trimmed V and J ends, which lost 2 bases and 1 base, there was a span of 8 bases. This CDR3 is 14 amino acids long. Germline V CDR1 and CDR2: SGHDT, YYEEEE. CDR3 coding DNA: TGTGCCAGCAGCTTTCGGGTTGGCACAGATACGCAGTATTTT. Translation gives CASSFRVGTDTQYF.

This clone has a handful of counts. CDR3 coding DNA: TGTGCCAGCAGCCTTGACAGACTAGAAAACACCATATATTTT. Translated, it gives CASSLDRLENTIYF. The chain carries TRBV4-2 and TRBJ1-3; D perhaps matches TRBD1 (5 bases). The CDR3 sequence is 14 residues long. Germline CDR1 and CDR2: LGHNA and YNFKEQ. V was clipped by 4 bases and J by 6 bases, with 13 bases between them.

V and J are TRBV5-1 and TRBJ2-4; unclear D gene. V lost 0 bases, J lost 0 bases, and 10 bases lay in between. Per germline, CDR1 SGHRS and CDR2 YFSETQ. This CDR3 has 16 residues. The CDR3 DNA reads TGCGCCAGCAGCTTGGGCGACACTCTAGCCAAAAACATTCAGTACTTC. This codes for CASSLGDTLAKNIQYF. Full variable domain (remainder filled in from reference TRBV5-1 and TRBJ2-4): KAGVTQTPRYLIKTRGQQVTLSCSPISGHRSVSWYQQTPGQGLQFLFEYFSETQRNKGNFPGRFSGRQFSNSRSEMNVSTLELGDSALYLCASSLGDTLAKNIQYFGAGTRLSVL.

The rearrangement links TRBV18 to TRBJ2-4; 8 positions match TRBD1. This CDR3 contains 17 residues. After removal of 3 bases from V and 1 base from J, the junction contained 8 bases not matched to a gene. Germline V gene data show CDR1 as KGHSH and CDR2 as LQKENI. This chain's CDR3 is CASSPQTGVSAKNIQYF. The CDR3 DNA reads as TGTGCCAGCTCACCCCAGACAGGGGTTTCGGCCAAAAACATTCAGTACTTC. Supplemented by reference TRBV18 and TRBJ2-4, the full variable domain reads NAGVMQNPRHLVRRRGQEARLRCSPMKGHSHVYWYRQLPEEGLKFMVYLQKENIIDESGMPKERFSAEFPKEGPSILRIQQVVRGDSAAYFCASSPQTGVSAKNIQYFGAGTRLSVL.

CDR3 nucleotides: TGTGCCTCGGGGAGAGATACGCAGTATTTT. Amino acid sequence: CASGRDTQYF. V gene TRBV2 combines with J gene TRBJ2-3, with a possible D match to TRBD2 (5 bases). Looked up from germline, CDR1 is SNHLY and CDR2 is FYNNEI. This CDR3 contains 10 residues. The V gene lost 11 bases and the J gene lost 5 bases, with 8 bases spanning the gap.

This clone showed up just a few times. CDR3 sequence: CATSRDMRDRGSYEQYF. The CDR3 bases are TGTGCCACCAGCAGAGACATGAGGGACAGGGGTTCCTACGAGCAGTACTTC. The chain recombines TRBV15 with TRBJ2-7, with TRBD1 matching over 10 bases. CDR1 is LNHNV, CDR2 YYDKDF, per germline (reference sequence). This CDR3 comprises 17 residues. J was trimmed by 1 base and V by 0 bases; bases with no gene match: 6.

This chain uses TRBV14 with TRBJ2-5; D perhaps matches TRBD2 (5 bases). Trimming took off 1 base at V and 7 bases at J, with 7 bases between the two ends. This CDR3 comprises 12 residues. Germline CDR1 SGHDN, CDR2 FVKESK. DNA of the CDR3: TGTGCCAGCAGCCAAGCCCGGGGGACCCAGTACTTC. Translated, it gives CASSQARGTQYF.

The chain joins TRBV7-2 to TRBJ2-7, with D tentatively TRBD2 (6 bases). The CDR3 loop spans 14 amino acids. V gave up 5 bases and J gave up 2 bases, with 13 bases separating them. CDR1 is SGHTA and CDR2 is FQGNSA in the germline V gene. The CDR3 bases are TGTGCCAGCAGCGCCCCGGGAGTTCCCTACGAGCAGTACTTC. Amino acids: CASSAPGVPYEQYF.

This clone appeared a few times. The chain uses TRBV5-6 and TRBJ2-1; no firm D call. Deletions cut 0 bases from V and 3 bases from J, with 7 bases between. The CDR3 has 14 residues. CDR1 and CDR2 from the germline V gene are SGHDT and YYEEEE. The CDR3 DNA is TGTGCCAGCAGCTTGGGTCAGGTCTACAATGAGCAGTTCTTC. Translated: CASSLGQVYNEQFF.

This clone has just a few counts. The V gene is TRBV5-1, the J gene TRBJ1-2; D is possibly TRBD1 (5 bases). In germline, CDR1 is SGHRS, CDR2 YFSETQ. The CDR3 totals 14 residues. Trimming removed 2 bases at V and 7 bases at J, with 15 bases between. In nucleotides, the CDR3 is TGCGCCAGCAGCTTAACAGGAACATCCTTTGGCTACACCTTC. It yields the protein CASSLTGTSFGYTF.

The J gene is TRBJ2-2, the V gene TRBV9; D not resolved. The V gene's germline CDR1 is SGDLS and CDR2 YYNGEE. Trimming removed 3 bases at V and 6 bases at J, with 12 bases between. The CDR3 spans 14 residues. CDR3 residues: CASSARTKPGELFF. The CDR3 DNA reads as TGTGCCAGCAGCGCCAGAACTAAACCCGGGGAGCTGTTTTTT.

This clone has just a few counts. V gene TRBV4-1 combines with J gene TRBJ2-1; the D gene is possibly TRBD2 (6 bases). The CDR3 is made up of 12 amino acids. The ends were cut back, 6 bases at V and 8 bases at J, with 11 bases in the middle. Germline V gives CDR1 MGHRA, CDR2 YSYEKL. The CDR3 bases are TGCGCCAGCAGGGGTAGCGGCGATGAGCAGTTCTTC. Translating it yields CASRGSGDEQFF.

V usage is TRBV6-5 and J usage is TRBJ2-5, with D perhaps matching TRBD2 (6 bases). The V gene's germline CDR1 is MNHEY and CDR2 SVGAGI. The CDR3 loop spans 14 amino acids. The V end lost 8 bases, the J end lost 5 bases, and 18 bases lay between the germline ends. The CDR3 here is CASRAWDLSETQYF. In nucleotides, the CDR3 is TGTGCCAGCCGAGCGTGGGACTTGTCTGAGACCCAGTACTTC.

The V call is TRBV10-3, the J call TRBJ2-3, with 7 bases that match TRBD1. Germline CDR1 reads ENHRY; CDR2 reads SYGVKD. V dropped 10 bases and J dropped 2; count of bases not matched to a gene: 6. The CDR3 is made up of 13 amino acids. This chain's CDR3 is CATSGQYTDTQYF. The DNA of the CDR3 is TGTGCCACCTCGGGACAGTACACAGATACGCAGTATTTT.

The chain has TRBV6-1 and TRBJ2-1, with 7 bases that match TRBD2. Germline values: CDR1 MNHNS, CDR2 SASEGT. This CDR3 contains 15 residues. V was clipped by 0 bases and J by 4 bases; unmatched bases: 3. In nucleotides, the CDR3 is TGTGCCAGCAGTGAAGCGGGAGGGATTTACAATGAGCAGTTCTTC. Residues: CASSEAGGIYNEQFF.